This is a list of T cell receptor beta chains from one sample in a study of radiotherapy plus CTLA-4 blockade in lung cancer. Sequencing was performed with immunoSEQ multiplex PCR; in TCRdb, only in-frame clones are kept and a portion is missing. Of around 100,000 clones listed, approximately 77% are singletons. The sequenced sample was peripheral blood, obtained from a patient treated with radiotherapy plus ipilimumab. Receptors were obtained from a human donor with non-small cell lung cancer that progressed on radiotherapy plus ipilimumab. Some clones in this sample may be carry-over from other donors' samples. Both conserved end residues are part of each CDR3. The D gene is left open where the match is weak. For some rows the clone size is stated as once, few or many, or as a class when expanded; others skip it.

J	D	V	size	DNA	CDR3
TRBJ2-2	.	TRBV18	.	TGTGCCAGCTCACCCCGGGGCCTGGCAGACACCGGGGAGCTGTTTTTT	CASSPRGLADTGELFF
TRBJ2-7	TRBD2	TRBV6-5	.	TGTGCCAGCAGGAATCCAGCGGGGGCCTCCTACGAGCAGTACTTC	CASRNPAGASYEQYF
TRBJ1-2	.	TRBV9	once	TGTGCCAGCAGCGTAGTCGAACAGGGTTCACGGGGAGGCTACACCTTC	CASSVVEQGSRGGYTF
TRBJ2-4	TRBD1	TRBV25-1	.	TGTGCCAGCAGTGAATGGACAGGGTCGGACATTCAGTACTTC	CASSEWTGSDIQYF
TRBJ2-5	.	TRBV5-6	.	TGTGCCAGCAGCCGACAGGCAGACCAAGAGACCCAGTACTTC	CASSRQADQETQYF
TRBJ1-1	TRBD1	TRBV18	.	TGTGCCAGCTCGGCTAAAGACAGGGGGCAAACTGAAGCTTTCTTT	CASSAKDRGQTEAFF
TRBJ1-6	.	TRBV6-5	once	TGTGCCAGCAGTTACGGTGACAGCCCCAATTCACCCCTCCACTTT	CASSYGDSPNSPLHF
TRBJ2-3	TRBD2	TRBV5-6	.	TGTGCCAGCAGCTTGTCGACTAGCGGTACGCAGTATTTT	CASSLSTSGTQYF
TRBJ1-4	TRBD1	TRBV7-2	.	TGTGCCAGCAGCGGACAGGGGGCCGGTGAAAAACTGTTTTTT	CASSGQGAGEKLFF
TRBJ1-1	.	TRBV7-9	.	TGTGCCAGCAGCTACGACGGGAACACTGAAGCTTTCTTT	CASSYDGNTEAFF
TRBJ2-7	TRBD1	TRBV5-1	.	TGCGCCAGCAGCATAATGTACCGGGACAGCGACTACGAGCAGTACTTC	CASSIMYRDSDYEQYF
TRBJ2-5	TRBD2	TRBV5-1	.	TGCGCCAGCAGCTTGGTAGCGGGGATCGAGACCCAGTACTTC	CASSLVAGIETQYF
TRBJ1-6	.	TRBV27	.	TGTGCCGTTGGACAGTCCTATAATTCACCCCTCCACTTT	CAVGQSYNSPLHF
TRBJ2-2	.	TRBV7-2	.	TGTGCCAGCAGCTTATTTCAAGGGACCGGGGAGCTGTTTTTT	CASSLFQGTGELFF
TRBJ2-2	.	TRBV18	.	TGTGCCAGCTCCAAAACAGCTACGCCGACCACCGGGGAGCTGTTTTTT	CASSKTATPTTGELFF
TRBJ2-7	TRBD1	TRBV7-2	.	TGTGCCAGCAGCTTGGAACAGGGGTTCGAGCAGTACTTC	CASSLEQGFEQYF
TRBJ2-3	.	TRBV5-6	.	TGTGCCAGCCTAGCTATGGGGGCAGATACGCAGTATTTT	CASLAMGADTQYF
TRBJ1-6	.	TRBV10-3	few	TGTGCCATCAGTGGTCAGGGTGGGACCCTCCACTTT	CAISGQGGTLHF